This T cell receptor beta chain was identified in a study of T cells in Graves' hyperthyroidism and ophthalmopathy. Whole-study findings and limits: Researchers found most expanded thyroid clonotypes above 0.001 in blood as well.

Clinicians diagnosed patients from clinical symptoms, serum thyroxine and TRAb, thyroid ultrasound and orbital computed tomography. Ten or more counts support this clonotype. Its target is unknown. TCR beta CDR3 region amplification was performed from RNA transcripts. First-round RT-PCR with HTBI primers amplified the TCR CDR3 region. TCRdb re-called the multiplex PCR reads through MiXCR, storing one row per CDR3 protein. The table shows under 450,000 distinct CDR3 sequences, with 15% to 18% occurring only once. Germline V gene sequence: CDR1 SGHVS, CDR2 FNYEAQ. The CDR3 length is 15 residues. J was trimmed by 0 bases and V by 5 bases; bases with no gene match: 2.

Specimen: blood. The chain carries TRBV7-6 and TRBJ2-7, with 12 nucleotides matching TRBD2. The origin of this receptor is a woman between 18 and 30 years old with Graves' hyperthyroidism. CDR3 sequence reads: CASSVTSGGSYEQYF. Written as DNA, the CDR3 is TGTGCCAGCAGCGTGACTAGCGGGGGCTCCTACGAGCAGTACTTC.